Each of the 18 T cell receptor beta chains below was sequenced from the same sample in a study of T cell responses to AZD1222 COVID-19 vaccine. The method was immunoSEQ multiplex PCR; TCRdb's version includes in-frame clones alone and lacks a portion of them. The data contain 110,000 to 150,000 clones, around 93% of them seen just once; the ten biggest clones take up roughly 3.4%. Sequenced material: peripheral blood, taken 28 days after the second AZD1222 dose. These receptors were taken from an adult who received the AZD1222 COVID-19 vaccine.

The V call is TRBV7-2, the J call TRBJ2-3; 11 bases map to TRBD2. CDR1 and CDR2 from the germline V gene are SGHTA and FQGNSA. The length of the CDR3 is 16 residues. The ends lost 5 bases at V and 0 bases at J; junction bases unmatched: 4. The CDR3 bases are TGTGCCAGCAGCCCGACTAGCGGGGCTAGCACAGATACGCAGTATTTT. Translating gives CASSPTSGASTDTQYF. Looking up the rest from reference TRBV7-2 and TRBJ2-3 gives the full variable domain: GAGVSQSPSNKVTEKGKDVELRCDPISGHTALYWYRQSLGQGLEFLIYFQGNSAPDKSGLPSDRFSAERTGGSVSTLTIQRTQQEDSAVYLCASSPTSGASTDTQYFGPGTRLTVL.

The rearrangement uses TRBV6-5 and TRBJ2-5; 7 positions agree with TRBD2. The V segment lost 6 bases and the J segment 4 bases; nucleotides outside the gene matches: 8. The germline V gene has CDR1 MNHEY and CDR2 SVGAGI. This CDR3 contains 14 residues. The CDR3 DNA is TGTGCCAGCAGATTCCCGGGCGGGGGAGAGACCCAGTACTTC. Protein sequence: CASRFPGGGETQYF.

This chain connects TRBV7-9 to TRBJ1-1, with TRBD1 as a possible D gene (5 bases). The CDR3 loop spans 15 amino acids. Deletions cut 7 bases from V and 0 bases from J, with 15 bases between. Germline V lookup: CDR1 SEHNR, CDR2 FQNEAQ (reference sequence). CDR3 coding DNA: TGTGCCAGCACCCCACGGGACGGTATGAACACTGAAGCTTTCTTT. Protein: CASTPRDGMNTEAFF.

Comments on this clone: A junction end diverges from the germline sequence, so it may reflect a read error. This CDR3 reads CASSIAGREYGQYF. The CDR3 DNA sequence: TGTGCCAGTAGTATAGCGGGAAGGGAGTACGGGCAGTACTTC. The V and J genes are TRBV19 and TRBJ2-7; possible D gene TRBD2, 5 bases. Germline V gene lookup returns CDR1 LNHDA and CDR2 SQIVND (reference sequence). The CDR3 loop spans 14 amino acids.

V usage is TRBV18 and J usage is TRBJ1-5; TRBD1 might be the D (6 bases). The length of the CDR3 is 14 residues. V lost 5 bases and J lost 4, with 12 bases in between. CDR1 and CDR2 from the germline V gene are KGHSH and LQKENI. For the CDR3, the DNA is TGTGCCAGCTCATCCGGACAGAGTAATCAGCCCCAGCATTTT. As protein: CASSSGQSNQPQHF.

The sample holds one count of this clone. This CDR3 reads CASTSDPLTEAFF. CDR3 coding DNA: TGCGCCAGCACCTCTGATCCGCTCACTGAAGCTTTCTTT. The genes are TRBV5-1 and TRBJ1-1; D is unclear. CDR1 is SGHRS, CDR2 YFSETQ, per germline. Trimming removed 6 bases from V and 4 bases from J, with 13 bases in between. The CDR3 extends over 13 amino acids.

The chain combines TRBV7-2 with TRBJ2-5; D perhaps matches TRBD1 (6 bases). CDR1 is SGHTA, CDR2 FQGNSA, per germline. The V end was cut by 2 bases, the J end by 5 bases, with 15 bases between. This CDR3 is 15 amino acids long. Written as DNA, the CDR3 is TGTGCCAGCAGCTTAAAGGCGGCAGGGGAGGAGACCCAGTACTTC. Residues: CASSLKAAGEETQYF.

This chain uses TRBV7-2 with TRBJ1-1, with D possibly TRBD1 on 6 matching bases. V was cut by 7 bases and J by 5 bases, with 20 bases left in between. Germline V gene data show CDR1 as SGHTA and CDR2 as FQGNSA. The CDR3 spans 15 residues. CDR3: CASTRFVSQGTEAFF. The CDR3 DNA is TGTGCCAGCACCAGGTTCGTATCTCAGGGGACTGAAGCTTTCTTT.

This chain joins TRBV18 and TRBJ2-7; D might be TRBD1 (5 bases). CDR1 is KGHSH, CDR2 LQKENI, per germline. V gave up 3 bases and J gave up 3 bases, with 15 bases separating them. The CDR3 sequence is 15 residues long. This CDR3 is CASSPTGGTGYEQYF. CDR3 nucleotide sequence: TGTGCCAGCTCACCTACAGGCGGAACGGGCTACGAGCAGTACTTC.

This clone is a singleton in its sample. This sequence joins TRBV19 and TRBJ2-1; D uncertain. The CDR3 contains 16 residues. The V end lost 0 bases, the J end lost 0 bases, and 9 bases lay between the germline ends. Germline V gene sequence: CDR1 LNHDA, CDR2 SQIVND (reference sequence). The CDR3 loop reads CASSIEASSSYNEQFF. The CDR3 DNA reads TGTGCCAGTAGTATAGAAGCCTCGAGCTCCTACAATGAGCAGTTCTTC.

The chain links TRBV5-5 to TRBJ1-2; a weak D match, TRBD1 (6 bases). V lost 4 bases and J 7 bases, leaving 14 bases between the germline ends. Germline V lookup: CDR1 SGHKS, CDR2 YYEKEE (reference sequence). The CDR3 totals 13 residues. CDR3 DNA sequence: TGTGCCAGCAGCGGGACATTGGGCTCTGGCTACACCTTC. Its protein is CASSGTLGSGYTF.

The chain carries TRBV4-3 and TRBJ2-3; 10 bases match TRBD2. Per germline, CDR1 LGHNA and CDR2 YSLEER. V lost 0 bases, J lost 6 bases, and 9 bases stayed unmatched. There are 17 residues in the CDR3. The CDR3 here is CASSQEASGRASDTQYF. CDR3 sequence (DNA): TGCGCCAGCAGCCAAGAGGCAAGCGGGAGGGCCTCGGATACGCAGTATTTT.

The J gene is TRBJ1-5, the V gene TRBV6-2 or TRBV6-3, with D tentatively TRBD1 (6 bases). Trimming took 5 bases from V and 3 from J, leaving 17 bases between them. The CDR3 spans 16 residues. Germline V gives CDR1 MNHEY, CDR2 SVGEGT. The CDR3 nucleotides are TGTGCCAGCAGTCGGACGCTACAGGGAGTCAATCAGCCCCAGCATTTT. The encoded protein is CASSRTLQGVNQPQHF.

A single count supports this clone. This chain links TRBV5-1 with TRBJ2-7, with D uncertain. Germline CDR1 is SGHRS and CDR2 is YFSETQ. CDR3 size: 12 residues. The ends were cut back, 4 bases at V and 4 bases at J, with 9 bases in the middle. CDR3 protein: CASSPDIYEQYF. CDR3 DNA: TGCGCCAGCAGCCCCGACATTTACGAGCAGTACTTC.

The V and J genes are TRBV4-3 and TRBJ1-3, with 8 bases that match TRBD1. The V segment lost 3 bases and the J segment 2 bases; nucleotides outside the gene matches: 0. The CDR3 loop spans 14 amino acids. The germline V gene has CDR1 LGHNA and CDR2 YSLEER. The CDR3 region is CASSQDRAGNTIYF. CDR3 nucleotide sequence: TGCGCCAGCAGCCAGGACAGGGCTGGAAACACCATATATTTT.

The CDR3 protein is CASSSGNEQFF. The CDR3 nucleotides are TGTGCCAGCAGTTCGGGCAATGAGCAGTTCTTC. The gene calls are TRBV27 and TRBJ2-1; no definite D call. V gave up 4 bases and J gave up 6 bases, with 4 bases separating them. Germline loops: CDR1 MNHEY, CDR2 SMNVEV (reference sequence). The CDR3 is made up of 11 amino acids.

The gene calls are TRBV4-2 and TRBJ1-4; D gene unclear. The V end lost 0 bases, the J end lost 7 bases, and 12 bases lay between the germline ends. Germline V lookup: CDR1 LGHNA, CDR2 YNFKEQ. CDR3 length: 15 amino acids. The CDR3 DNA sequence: TGTGCCAGCAGCCAAGATCGAAGCCCGAGTGAAAAACTGTTTTTT. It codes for CASSQDRSPSEKLFF.

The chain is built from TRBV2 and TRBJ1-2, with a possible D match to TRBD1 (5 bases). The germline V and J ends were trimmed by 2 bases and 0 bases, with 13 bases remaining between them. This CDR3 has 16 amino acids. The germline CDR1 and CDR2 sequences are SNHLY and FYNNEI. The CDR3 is CASSESSRVTNYGYTF. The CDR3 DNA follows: TGTGCCAGCAGTGAAAGTAGCAGGGTTACTAACTATGGCTACACCTTC.